A selection of T cell receptor beta chains follows, all from one sample in a study of blood T cell repertoires in COVID-19. Sequenced by immunoSEQ multiplex PCR; TCRdb stores in-frame clones only, minus some. The sample carries 90,000 to 130,000 clones, about 79% recorded once. The sequencing input was peripheral blood. All receptors derive from a woman older than 75 with active or convalescent COVID-19. The CDR3 runs from the conserved cysteine through the conserved F or W. D genes are given only for firm matches. Size values are once, few and many counts, or a class for expanded clones, and some rows have none.

d_gene,v_gene,abundance,j_gene,CDR3nt,CDR3aa
NA,TRBV6-5,NA,TRBJ2-3,TGTGCCAGCAGTTACCTCGACTTCCGCACAGATACGCAGTATTTT,CASSYLDFRTDTQYF
TRBD2,TRBV7-8,NA,TRBJ2-4,TGTGCCAGCAGCCAGACGATTAGCGGGCTAGCCAAAAACATTCAGTACTTC,CASSQTISGLAKNIQYF
NA,TRBV20-1,NA,TRBJ2-3,TGCAGTGCTAGTTTGTCGGGAGGCACAGATACGCAGTATTTT,CSASLSGGTDTQYF
TRBD1,TRBV5-1,NA,TRBJ2-7,TGCGCCAGCAGCTTGGGGGGACAGGGTGGCTACGAGCAGTACTTC,CASSLGGQGGYEQYF
NA,TRBV6-1,NA,TRBJ1-5,TGTGCCAGCAGTGAAGCGGCCGGACTGACCAGCAATCAGCCCCAGCATTTT,CASSEAAGLTSNQPQHF
TRBD2,TRBV29-1,NA,TRBJ2-3,TGCAGCTTCAGGACTAGCGGGGCCCGGGCAGATACGCAGTATTTT,CSFRTSGARADTQYF
NA,TRBV30,NA,TRBJ2-7,TGTGCCTGGAGTAGATGGGGGCCCGCCTACGAGCAGTACTTC,CAWSRWGPAYEQYF
NA,TRBV19,few,TRBJ1-1,TGTGCCAGTAGACCACACAGAGCCGAGAACACTGAAGCTTTCTTT,CASRPHRAENTEAFF
NA,TRBV5-6,NA,TRBJ2-1,TGTGCCAGCAGCTTGGGCCAGCGGGTCTCCTACAATGAGCAGTTCTTC,CASSLGQRVSYNEQFF
NA,TRBV27,few,TRBJ1-2,TGTGCCAGCAGTTCGTGGACAGCCCTTGATGGAGGCTACACCTTC,CASSSWTALDGGYTF
NA,TRBV6-2/TRBV6-3,NA,TRBJ1-4,TGTGCCAGCAGCATCACCGGCCCGGAGGCTGAAAAACTGTTTTTT,CASSITGPEAEKLFF
TRBD1,TRBV2,NA,TRBJ2-5,TGTGCCAGCAGTGGGTTGACAGGGTCCCAAGAGACCCAGTACTTC,CASSGLTGSQETQYF
NA,TRBV19,few,TRBJ2-2,TGTGCCAGTAGTACAACTCCAACCACCGGGGAGCTGTTTTTT,CASSTTPTTGELFF
TRBD1,TRBV19,NA,TRBJ1-5,TGTGCCAGTAGTCCTTCGACAGGGGGCTCGGGCCAGCCCCAGCATTTT,CASSPSTGGSGQPQHF
NA,TRBV20-1,NA,TRBJ2-1,TGCAGTGCTAGCGGGGTGAATGAGCAGTTCTTC,CSASGVNEQFF
NA,TRBV20-1,NA,TRBJ1-1,TGCAGTGCTCTGAGGAACACTGAAGCTTTCTTT,CSALRNTEAFF
TRBD2,TRBV4-2,NA,TRBJ2-3,TGTGCCAGCAGCCAAGCTGCAGCGGGAGGGTACACAGATACGCAGTATTTT,CASSQAAAGGYTDTQYF